Each of the 30 T cell receptor beta chains below was sequenced from the same sample in a study of cytomegalovirus exposure and HLA in healthy donors. Researchers ran the PCR with 60 Vbeta and 13 Jbeta primers. Generated by immunoSEQ multiplex PCR, the TCRdb table keeps only in-frame clones and is missing some. The data show 200,000 to 250,000 clones, less than 85% seen once. Sequenced sample: PBMCs. These receptors were collected from a man younger than 35 in good health and CMV-seronegative.

This clone occurred a few times. V and J are TRBV5-4 and TRBJ2-7; D perhaps matches TRBD2 (6 bases). With 3 bases removed from V and 7 bases from J, the gap between germline ends came to 26 bases. CDR1 is SGHNT, CDR2 YYREEE, per germline (reference sequence). The CDR3 loop spans 17 amino acids. Here the CDR3 reads CASSYSLGGMGLLEQYF. In nucleotides, the CDR3 is TGTGCCAGCAGCTACTCCCTTGGCGGGATGGGACTTTTAGAGCAGTACTTC.

CDR3 coding DNA: TGTGCCAGCAGACTTCCGGGAAACACTGAAGCTTTCTTT. This translates into CASRLPGNTEAFF. The chain uses TRBV28 and TRBJ1-1; D unclear. The CDR3 sequence is 13 residues long. V gave up 6 bases and J gave up 2 bases, with 10 bases separating them. Per the germline V gene, CDR1 is MDHEN and CDR2 is SYDVKM.

The V gene is TRBV9, the J gene TRBJ2-3, with D possibly being TRBD1 (6 bases). The V gene lost 5 bases and the J gene lost 6 bases, with 10 bases spanning the gap. The germline CDR1 and CDR2 sequences are SGDLS and YYNGEE. This CDR3 has 12 residues. Here the CDR3 DNA reads TGTGCCAGCAGAGATACAGGGGATACGCAGTATTTT. This gives the protein CASRDTGDTQYF.

V usage is TRBV10-3 and J usage is TRBJ2-7; tentatively, D is TRBD2 (5 bases). The CDR3 totals 13 residues. Trimming shortened V by 10 bases and J by 2 bases, and 15 bases separated the two germline ends. Germline values: CDR1 ENHRY, CDR2 SYGVKD. The CDR3 spells CATTPGEAYEQYF. The DNA of the CDR3 is TGTGCCACCACCCCCGGGGAAGCCTACGAGCAGTACTTC.

This chain joins TRBV29-1 and TRBJ1-4; maybe TRBD1 (5 bases). The germline V gene has CDR1 SQVTM and CDR2 ANQGSEA. V was clipped by 3 bases and J by 4 bases, with 15 bases between them. CDR3 length: 15 residues. The CDR3 protein is CSVDQGGSFNEKLFF. For the CDR3, the DNA is TGCAGCGTTGATCAGGGAGGGTCGTTTAATGAAAAACTGTTTTTT.

V is TRBV28 and J is TRBJ2-7; a possible D gene is TRBD2 (5 bases). The CDR3 runs to 15 residues. Germline V CDR1 and CDR2: MDHEN, SYDVKM. V lost 3 bases, J lost 0 bases, and 12 bases lay in between. The CDR3 nucleotides read TGTGCCAGCAGTTTTCTCGGGGTTCACTCCTACGAGCAGTACTTC. Its translation is CASSFLGVHSYEQYF.

The chain is built from TRBV10-1 and TRBJ2-3, with 14 bases lining up with TRBD2. CDR3 length: 17 amino acids. Trimming took 5 bases from V and 5 from J; bases not matched to a gene: 9. The V gene's germline CDR1 is WNHNN and CDR2 SYGVQD (reference sequence). CDR3 coding DNA: TGCGCCAGCAGTTTAGGACTAGCGGGAGGCAAAGGAGATACGCAGTATTTT. Protein sequence: CASSLGLAGGKGDTQYF.

V is TRBV27 and J is TRBJ1-2, with 8 bases that match TRBD1. CDR1 and CDR2 from the germline V gene are MNHEY and SMNVEV (reference sequence). V was clipped by 0 bases and J by 5 bases; unmatched bases: 2. The CDR3 covers 14 residues. This chain's CDR3 is CASSLSGTGYGYTF. CDR3 nucleotide sequence: TGTGCCAGCAGTTTATCAGGGACAGGATATGGCTACACCTTC.

In this sample, this clone turned up once. The chain joins TRBV29-1 to TRBJ1-2, with D possibly being TRBD1 (5 bases). Germline CDR1 is SQVTM and CDR2 is ANQGSEA. The ends were cut back, 6 bases at V and 7 bases at J, with 18 bases in the middle. The CDR3 has 13 residues. The CDR3 DNA follows: TGCAGCGTCGCCGGGACTGCTGCCCGTGGCTACACCTTC. Its protein is CSVAGTAARGYTF.

The V call is TRBV6-1, the J call TRBJ1-5, with D perhaps TRBD1 (6 bases). Looked up from germline, CDR1 is MNHNS and CDR2 is SASEGT. The CDR3 length is 14 residues. V was shortened by 4 bases and J by 3 bases, with 10 bases between the two germline ends. CDR3 sequence (DNA): TGTGCCAGCAGTGGACAGGTTAACAATCAGCCCCAGCATTTT. It is translated as CASSGQVNNQPQHF.

The rearrangement uses TRBV5-1 and TRBJ1-4; D is unclear. Germline V gene lookup returns CDR1 SGHRS and CDR2 YFSETQ. Trimming took 4 bases from V and 0 from J, leaving 13 bases between them. This CDR3 spans 16 amino acids. The CDR3 nucleotides read TGCGCCAGCAGCCCTTATCCGGAGGCAACTAATGAAAAACTGTTTTTT. Translation: CASSPYPEATNEKLFF.

The gene calls are TRBV5-1 and TRBJ2-5; TRBD2 agrees at 8 bases. After removal of 7 bases from V and 3 bases from J, the junction contained 11 bases not matched to a gene. Germline values: CDR1 SGHRS, CDR2 YFSETQ. There are 15 residues in the CDR3. The CDR3 region is CASGANPGGEETQYF. The CDR3 coding sequence is TGCGCCAGCGGGGCTAACCCGGGGGGGGAAGAGACCCAGTACTTC.

The rearrangement links TRBV14 to TRBJ2-7, with 10 bases matching TRBD1. Germline V lookup: CDR1 SGHDN, CDR2 FVKESK. Trimming cost V 3 bases and J 1 base; bases outside gene matches: 3. The CDR3 covers 15 residues. The CDR3 DNA reads as TGTGCCAGCAGCCACCCGGGACAGGGGTCCTACGAGCAGTACTTC. Amino acids: CASSHPGQGSYEQYF.

V gene TRBV7-3 combines with J gene TRBJ1-6; 9 bases fit TRBD1. Germline V gives CDR1 SGHTA, CDR2 FQGTGA. The CDR3 runs to 16 residues. Unmatched junction bases numbered 2, after V lost 0 bases and J lost 5 bases. The CDR3 loop reads CASSLTGQGDNSPLHF. In DNA form, the CDR3 reads TGTGCCAGCAGCTTAACGGGACAGGGAGATAATTCACCCCTCCACTTT. Filled out from reference TRBV7-3 and TRBJ1-6, the complete variable domain reads GAGVSQTPSNKVTEKGKYVELRCDPISGHTALYWYRQSLGQGPEFLIYFQGTGAADDSGLPNDRFFAVRPEGSVSTLKIQRTERGDSAVYLCASSLTGQGDNSPLHFGNGTRLTVT.

This chain connects TRBV18 to TRBJ2-3, with 7 bases aligning to TRBD1. The CDR3 is 16 amino acids. The V and J ends lost 4 bases and 3 bases, in that order; junction bases with no gene match: 10. Germline CDR1 and CDR2: KGHSH and LQKENI. CDR3 nucleotide sequence: TGTGCCAGCTCACGACAGGGCGGATTGGGGACAGATACGCAGTATTTT. It is translated as CASSRQGGLGTDTQYF.

J is TRBJ1-3 and V is TRBV19; weak D call: TRBD1 (6 bases). From germline, CDR1 is LNHDA and CDR2 SQIVND (reference sequence). Trimming took 8 bases from V and 2 from J, leaving 13 bases between them. This CDR3 spans 14 amino acids. The CDR3 DNA reads TGTGCCAGTGTCCGGGGGGCGGCTGGAAACACCATATATTTT. Translation gives CASVRGAAGNTIYF.

The gene calls are TRBV10-3 and TRBJ2-3; D may be TRBD2 (6 bases). CDR1 and CDR2 from the germline V gene are ENHRY and SYGVKD. Trimming cost V 2 bases and J 3 bases, with 15 bases left between them. The CDR3 runs to 16 residues. The CDR3 sequence: CAISEAISGLTDTQYF. The CDR3 region has the DNA TGTGCCATCAGTGAGGCTATTAGCGGATTAACAGATACGCAGTATTTT.

This clone was observed once. The chain employs TRBV7-9 and TRBJ2-1, with TRBD1 identical over 7 bases. The CDR3 spans 13 residues. The V segment lost 6 bases and the J segment 6 bases; nucleotides outside the gene matches: 5. The germline V gene encodes CDR1 SEHNR and CDR2 FQNEAQ (reference sequence). CDR3 DNA: TGTGCCAGCAGTGGGACAGCCCTCAATGAGCAGTTCTTC. This gives the protein CASSGTALNEQFF.

V gene TRBV30 combines with J gene TRBJ1-5, with D perhaps matching TRBD1 (5 bases). The CDR3 loop spans 14 amino acids. The germline V gene encodes CDR1 GTSNPN and CDR2 SVGIG (reference sequence). V lost 3 bases to trimming and J lost 7 bases, with 16 bases between them. CDR3 sequence reads: CAWSQSGWGQPQHF. Written as DNA, the CDR3 is TGTGCCTGGAGCCAAAGTGGGTGGGGCCAGCCCCAGCATTTT.

This clone occurred a few times. The genes are TRBV29-1 and TRBJ2-1; 13 nucleotides match TRBD2. Germline assignment: CDR1 SQVTM and CDR2 ANQGSEA. V shed 7 bases and J 0 bases; nucleotides not matched to a gene: 3. The CDR3 totals 15 residues. CDR3 sequence (DNA): TGCAGCGAACTAGCGGGAGGGCACTCCTACAATGAGCAGTTCTTC. As protein: CSELAGGHSYNEQFF.

This clone was recorded a few times. This sequence joins TRBV7-2 and TRBJ1-2; D unclear. The ends were cut back, 1 base at V and 0 bases at J, with 6 bases in the middle. Germline V gene sequence: CDR1 SGHTA, CDR2 FQGNSA. This CDR3 has 14 amino acids. The CDR3 loop is CASSLVPANYGYTF. For the CDR3, the DNA is TGTGCCAGCAGCTTAGTTCCAGCTAACTATGGCTACACCTTC.

A few counts support this clone. CDR3 nucleotides: TGTGCCAGCAGCCCGGGGGACAGGGAGGCCGAGACCCAGTACTTC. Its protein is CASSPGDREAETQYF. This rearrangement joins TRBV9 to TRBJ2-5, with 9 bases identical to TRBD1. Trimming at V came to 4 bases and at J to 5 bases, leaving 9 bases not matched to a gene. The CDR3 consists of 15 residues. Looked up from germline, CDR1 is SGDLS and CDR2 is YYNGEE.

The chain employs TRBV6-4 and TRBJ2-7, with D possibly matching TRBD1 (5 bases). This CDR3 region has 14 residues. The V gene lost 6 bases and the J gene lost 0 bases, with 12 bases spanning the gap. From germline, CDR1 is MRHNA and CDR2 SNTAGT. The DNA for the CDR3 is TGTGCCAGCAGGGTGGGCAGGGTCTCCTACGAGCAGTACTTC. It codes for CASRVGRVSYEQYF.

The chain joins TRBV18 to TRBJ2-1; D is unresolved. This CDR3 has 16 amino acids. CDR1 is KGHSH, CDR2 LQKENI, per germline. Trimming pared 2 bases from V and 0 bases from J, leaving 11 bases between. CDR3 protein: CASSPGPGLSYNEQFF. The CDR3 coding sequence is TGTGCCAGCTCACCAGGGCCAGGCCTCTCCTACAATGAGCAGTTCTTC.

Comments on this clone: At one end, the junction sequence differs from germline, possibly due to a read error. This chain links TRBV7-8 with TRBJ2-1; TRBD2 aligns across 10 bases. Germline CDR1 and CDR2: SGHVS and FQNEAQ. The CDR3 length is 15 residues. For the CDR3, the DNA is TGTGCCAGCAGCATAGCGGGGGGTTTATACAATGAGCAGTTCTTC. Protein sequence: CASSIAGGLYNEQFF.

The chain combines TRBV15 with TRBJ2-7; the match to TRBD2 covers 14 bases. Per germline, CDR1 LNHNV and CDR2 YYDKDF (reference sequence). The V segment lost 1 base and the J segment 3 bases; nucleotides outside the gene matches: 8. The CDR3 length is 18 residues. This CDR3 is CATSRGGTSGREGYEQYF. For the CDR3, the DNA is TGTGCCACCAGCAGAGGAGGGACTAGCGGGAGAGAAGGCTACGAGCAGTACTTC.

The rearrangement links TRBV30 to TRBJ1-1; TRBD1 aligns across 8 bases. There are 16 residues in the CDR3. Germline trimming cut 3 bases from V and 3 bases from J; bases unmatched to any gene: 12. From germline, CDR1 is GTSNPN and CDR2 SVGIG (reference sequence). CDR3 amino acids: CAWRGGTGLLYTEAFF. The CDR3 bases are TGTGCCTGGAGAGGGGGGACAGGTTTATTGTACACTGAAGCTTTCTTT.

Written as DNA, the CDR3 is TGTGCCAGCAGTGGGACAGGAGCCTACAATGAGCAGTTCTTC. Translated: CASSGTGAYNEQFF. The chain couples TRBV28 to TRBJ2-1; 8 nucleotides align to TRBD1. The V gene's germline CDR1 is MDHEN and CDR2 SYDVKM. J gave up 2 bases and V 5 bases, and 2 bases lay outside the gene matches. The CDR3 runs to 14 residues. Based on the CDR3 plus reference TRBV28 and TRBJ2-1, the full variable domain is DVKVTQSSRYLVKRTGEKVFLECVQDMDHENMFWYRQDPGLGLRLIYFSYDVKMKEKGDIPEGYSVSREKKERFSLILESASTNQTSMYLCASSGTGAYNEQFFGPGTRLTVL.

This clone was picked up a small number of times. The V call is TRBV1, the J call TRBJ1-1; the D call of TRBD1 is as the table states it, not checked on the DNA. TRBV1 is tagged as a pseudogene. CDR3 length: 13 amino acids. DNA for the CDR3: TGCACCAGCAGCCAGTGCGGACATTGTGAAGCTTTCTTT. It translates to CTSSQCGHCEAFF.

This rearrangement joins TRBV19 to TRBJ2-1, with TRBD2 identical over 14 bases. This CDR3 has 17 amino acids. The germline V gene has CDR1 LNHDA and CDR2 SQIVND (reference sequence). The J segment lost 3 bases and the V segment lost 9 bases, leaving 10 bases of the junction unmatched. Written as DNA, the CDR3 is TGTGCCAGCTCCCTTGGGACTAGCGGGAGTGTCTACAATGAGCAGTTCTTC. Translating gives CASSLGTSGSVYNEQFF.